These 31 T cell receptor beta chains came from one sample sequenced in a study of radiation and T cells in renal cell carcinoma (dated by TCRdb to the early 2020s). Library preparation was by the immunoSEQ multiplex PCR assay. TCRdb stores this immuneACCESS table with in-frame sequences only. Part of the clones is absent; in the studies checked, under half of the shortfall reflects unresolved V genes, and no reason is known for the rest. The sample data list some 130,000 clones, and around four fifths of these were observed just once. Under 2.5% of the sample is taken by the ten largest. The sample's time point label is to be understood as: blood 2 weeks post-SBRT. The intended sense of this specimen's treatment or condition label: 15 Gy SBRT to primary tumor, nephrectomy 4 weeks later. Sequenced material: blood, taken from a patient whose treatment included radiotherapy and nephrectomy. The receptor set was obtained from a woman aged 55-75 years with renal cell carcinoma.

The count of this clone is one. The CDR3 sequence: CASSLEAASYEQYF. The CDR3 DNA reads TGTGCCAGCAGCTTGGAGGCAGCTTCCTACGAGCAGTACTTC. The V gene is TRBV5-4, the J gene TRBJ2-7; D remains unclear. CDR1 is SGHNT and CDR2 is YYREEE in the germline V gene (reference sequence). V was shortened by 0 bases and J by 1 base, with 8 bases between the two germline ends. There are 14 residues in the CDR3. The whole variable domain, remainder taken from reference TRBV5-4 and TRBJ2-7, is ETGVTQSPTHLIKTRGQQVTLRCSSQSGHNTVSWYQQALGQGPQFIFQYYREEENGRGNFPPRFSGLQFPNYSSELNVNALELDDSALYLCASSLEAASYEQYFGPGTRLTVT.

The rearrangement links TRBV28 to TRBJ2-7, with D possibly being TRBD2 (5 bases). Germline-derived CDR1 and CDR2 are MDHEN and SYDVKM. The ends were cut back, 8 bases at V and 3 bases at J, with 14 bases in the middle. The CDR3 runs to 13 residues. The CDR3 DNA sequence: TGTGCCAGCGCGGGCCATATATACTACGAGCAGTACTTC. Encoded protein: CASAGHIYYEQYF.

The gene calls are TRBV7-9 and TRBJ2-5; the match to TRBD1 covers 10 bases. This CDR3 has 14 residues. Germline V CDR1 and CDR2: SEHNR, FQNEAQ (reference sequence). V was pared by 7 bases and J by 5 bases, with 7 bases of the junction left unmatched. The CDR3 DNA reads as TGTGCCAGCACCCGGACAGGGGGGTATGAGACCCAGTACTTC. Its protein product is CASTRTGGYETQYF.

This chain joins TRBV27 and TRBJ2-1, with D possibly TRBD2 on 6 matching bases. Germline loops: CDR1 MNHEY, CDR2 SMNVEV (reference sequence). The CDR3 runs to 15 residues. V lost 5 bases, J lost 6 bases, and 17 bases lay in between. CDR3: CASSAWPGLVNEQFF. In DNA form, the CDR3 reads TGTGCCAGCAGTGCCTGGCCGGGACTCGTCAATGAGCAGTTCTTC.

The chain is built from TRBV19 and TRBJ1-5, with 8 bases aligning to TRBD1. J was trimmed by 7 bases and V by 5 bases; bases with no gene match: 7. The length of the CDR3 is 14 residues. CDR1 LNHDA and CDR2 SQIVND come from the germline V gene (reference sequence). The CDR3 DNA is TGTGCCAGTAGTTGGGGACAGGAGAGGCAGCCCCAGCATTTT. Amino acid sequence: CASSWGQERQPQHF. The variable domain in full, completed from reference TRBV19 and TRBJ1-5, reads DGGITQSPKYLFRKEGQNVTLSCEQNLNHDAMYWYRQDPGQGLRLIYYSQIVNDFQKGDIAEGYSVSREKKESFPLTVTSAQKNPTAFYLCASSWGQERQPQHFGDGTRLSIL.

J is TRBJ1-3 and V is TRBV5-8; no definite D call. From germline, CDR1 is SGHTS and CDR2 YDEGEE. Trimming cost V 0 bases and J 0 bases, with 4 bases left between them. The CDR3 has 14 amino acids. DNA for the CDR3: TGTGCCAGCAGCTTGGCCACCTCTGGAAACACCATATATTTT. It yields the protein CASSLATSGNTIYF. Variable domain in full (rest from reference TRBV5-8 and TRBJ1-3): EAGVTQSPTHLIKTRGQQATLRCSPISGHTSVYWYQQALGLGLQFLLWYDEGEERNRGNFPPRFSGRQFPNYSSELNVNALELEDSALYLCASSLATSGNTIYFGEGSWLTVV.

This chain links TRBV9 with TRBJ2-2; D may correspond to TRBD1 or TRBD2 (5 bases each). Deletions cut 4 bases from V and 4 bases from J, with 14 bases between. The CDR3 length is 15 residues. CDR1 is SGDLS, CDR2 YYNGEE, per germline. In DNA form, the CDR3 reads TGTGCCAGCAGCCCCCGGGACGCTGTCACCGGGGAGCTGTTTTTT. Protein sequence: CASSPRDAVTGELFF.

This clone has only a few counts. The chain carries TRBV9 and TRBJ2-2; a possible D gene is TRBD2 (5 bases). V lost 0 bases and J 7 bases, leaving 13 bases between the germline ends. This CDR3 has 15 amino acids. Germline V CDR1 and CDR2: SGDLS, YYNGEE. The CDR3 here is CASSVDSGVYGELFF. The CDR3 DNA reads as TGTGCCAGCAGCGTAGACTCCGGGGTCTACGGGGAGCTGTTTTTT.

V is TRBV19 and J is TRBJ1-2, with 7 bases matching TRBD1. The CDR3 extends over 15 amino acids. V shed 6 bases, J shed 2 bases, and the junction held 9 bases outside the gene matches. In germline, CDR1 is LNHDA, CDR2 SQIVND (reference sequence). CDR3 sequence: CASRATGTANYGYTF. The CDR3, as DNA: TGTGCCAGTAGGGCTACCGGGACAGCCAACTATGGCTACACCTTC.

The CDR3: CATEGHTNTGELFF. CDR3 bases: TGTGCCACCGAGGGACATACGAACACCGGGGAGCTGTTTTTT. This chain uses TRBV6-1 with TRBJ2-2, with a tentative D call TRBD1 (6 bases). V lost 10 bases to trimming and J lost 0 bases, with 12 bases between them. Germline V CDR1 and CDR2: MNHNS, SASEGT. The length of the CDR3 is 14 residues.

The chain couples TRBV9 to TRBJ2-5, with D possibly being TRBD1 (6 bases). CDR3 length: 13 amino acids. Germline loops: CDR1 SGDLS, CDR2 YYNGEE. V was trimmed by 4 bases and J by 5 bases, leaving 12 bases between them. The CDR3 reads CASSPRGLETQYF. The CDR3 DNA reads as TGTGCCAGCAGCCCCAGGGGCTTGGAGACCCAGTACTTC.

The chain recombines TRBV7-9 with TRBJ2-5; a weak D match, TRBD1 (5 bases). The V end was cut by 1 base, the J end by 7 bases, with 7 bases between. Germline loops: CDR1 SEHNR, CDR2 FQNEAQ (reference sequence). The CDR3 covers 12 residues. DNA for the CDR3: TGTGCCAGCAGCTTAGACCAGGGGACCCAGTACTTC. Its protein is CASSLDQGTQYF. The full variable domain, with the rest looked up from reference TRBV7-9 and TRBJ2-5, is DTGVSQNPRHKITKRGQNVTFRCDPISEHNRLYWYRQTLGQGPEFLTYFQNEAQLEKSRLLSDRFSAERPKGSFSTLEIQRTEQGDSAMYLCASSLDQGTQYFGPGTRLLVL.

This chain joins TRBV9 and TRBJ2-1; the D is unclear. The ends were cut back, 4 bases at V and 5 bases at J, with 13 bases in the middle. Germline V gene data show CDR1 as SGDLS and CDR2 as YYNGEE. This CDR3 spans 14 amino acids. For the CDR3, the DNA is TGTGCCAGCAGCTTGAGATTTGTCGACAATGAGCAGTTCTTC. It encodes CASSLRFVDNEQFF.

The chain joins TRBV5-1 to TRBJ1-2; TRBD1 matches 7 bases. The CDR3 has 13 amino acids. CDR1 is SGHRS, CDR2 YFSETQ, per germline. V shed 1 base, J shed 3 bases, and the junction held 0 bases outside the gene matches. The CDR3 reads CASSLQGDYGYTF. For the CDR3, the DNA is TGCGCCAGCAGCTTGCAGGGGGACTATGGCTACACCTTC.

The chain couples TRBV28 to TRBJ2-5; TRBD2 might be the D (7 bases). The CDR3 is 14 residues long. Per the germline V gene, CDR1 is MDHEN and CDR2 is SYDVKM. The ends were cut back, 1 base at V and 6 bases at J, with 12 bases in the middle. CDR3: CASSLSGGRKTQYF. The CDR3 DNA is TGTGCCAGCAGTTTATCGGGGGGCCGAAAGACCCAGTACTTC.

J is TRBJ1-1 and V is TRBV28; the match to TRBD1 covers 8 bases. The CDR3 is made up of 15 amino acids. Germline V gene lookup returns CDR1 MDHEN and CDR2 SYDVKM. J gave up 5 bases and V 8 bases, and 13 bases lay outside the gene matches. This chain's CDR3 is CASHGGSGGWTEAFF. The CDR3 bases are TGTGCCAGCCATGGTGGGTCAGGGGGCTGGACTGAAGCTTTCTTT.

The chain is built from TRBV2 and TRBJ1-1; D is unclear. CDR1 and CDR2 (germline): SNHLY, FYNNEI. The CDR3 is made up of 13 amino acids. V was trimmed by 11 bases and J by 5 bases, leaving 18 bases between them. CDR3 DNA: TGTGCCGGAGACCTCGGAGAGAGTACTGAAGCTTTCTTT. Translation: CAGDLGESTEAFF.

This chain connects TRBV2 to TRBJ1-5; weak D call: TRBD1 (5 bases). The germline V gene encodes CDR1 SNHLY and CDR2 FYNNEI. The CDR3 is 18 residues long. V was shortened by 1 base and J by 3 bases, with 19 bases between the two germline ends. The CDR3 loop reads CASSEGSVLRGLNQPQHF. The CDR3 bases are TGTGCCAGCAGTGAAGGGTCGGTTTTACGGGGCCTCAATCAGCCCCAGCATTTT.

The CDR3 nucleotides read TGTGCCAGCAGCCGGACAGGGAGGTACGAGCAGTACTTC. It codes for CASSRTGRYEQYF. The chain uses TRBV2 and TRBJ2-7, with 8 bases lining up with TRBD1. Trimming took 6 bases from V and 4 from J; bases not matched to a gene: 5. CDR1 and CDR2 (germline): SNHLY, FYNNEI. The CDR3 has 13 residues.

The chain recombines TRBV9 with TRBJ1-1, with 9 nucleotides matching TRBD1. V lost 3 bases to trimming and J lost 5 bases; unmatched junction nucleotides: 5. Germline values: CDR1 SGDLS, CDR2 YYNGEE. The CDR3 sequence is 14 residues long. CDR3 region: CASSALTGGTEAFF. Written as DNA, the CDR3 is TGTGCCAGCAGCGCGCTGACAGGGGGGACTGAAGCTTTCTTT.

The gene calls are TRBV19 and TRBJ1-2, with D unclear. V dropped 5 bases and J dropped 8 bases, with 12 bases sitting between them. CDR3 length: 12 amino acids. The germline V gene encodes CDR1 LNHDA and CDR2 SQIVND (reference sequence). In DNA, the CDR3 is TGTGCCAGTAGTTTCCGGGAAGGCGGCTACACCTTC. Amino acids: CASSFREGGYTF.

The rearrangement links TRBV7-9 to TRBJ1-4; D may be TRBD1 (5 bases). From germline, CDR1 is SEHNR and CDR2 FQNEAQ (reference sequence). V lost 0 bases, J lost 5 bases, and 7 bases lay in between. This CDR3 is 14 amino acids long. DNA of the CDR3: TGTGCCAGCAGCTTAGCGACAGCAAATGAAAAACTGTTTTTT. Translation: CASSLATANEKLFF.

This sequence joins TRBV5-4 and TRBJ2-7; 9 bases are a match to TRBD1. This CDR3 is 16 amino acids long. The germline V gene has CDR1 SGHNT and CDR2 YYREEE (reference sequence). Trimming removed 7 bases from V and 6 bases from J; junction bases left unmatched: 17. The CDR3 reads CASYSEKLTGGGEQYF. CDR3 nucleotides: TGTGCCAGCTACTCCGAGAAGTTAACAGGGGGCGGCGAGCAGTACTTC.

This chain connects TRBV6-5 to TRBJ1-2; D not resolved. V was clipped by 3 bases and J by 5 bases, with 16 bases between them. This CDR3 region has 15 residues. Germline V gene sequence: CDR1 MNHEY, CDR2 SVGAGI. CDR3 protein: CASSYSQSFQYGYTF. The CDR3 DNA reads as TGTGCCAGCAGTTATTCCCAATCCTTTCAATATGGCTACACCTTC.

This clone was counted once. The chain has TRBV29-1 and TRBJ2-2; D unresolved. CDR3 size: 12 residues. From germline, CDR1 is SQVTM and CDR2 ANQGSEA. V shed 5 bases and J shed 6 bases, with 10 bases lying between them. Here the CDR3 reads CSVLVGSGELFF. The CDR3, as DNA: TGCAGCGTTTTAGTTGGGTCCGGGGAGCTGTTTTTT.

The gene calls are TRBV7-3 and TRBJ1-6; no clear D. Germline CDR1 SGHTA, CDR2 FQGTGA. CDR3 length equals 13 residues. Between the trimmed V and J ends, which lost 2 bases and 8 bases, there was a span of 7 bases. DNA of the CDR3: TGTGCCAGCAGCTTAGAGGCCCATTCACCCCTCCACTTT. Protein: CASSLEAHSPLHF.

The rearrangement uses TRBV27 and TRBJ1-2; D is perhaps TRBD1 (5 bases). The germline V gene encodes CDR1 MNHEY and CDR2 SMNVEV (reference sequence). Trimming took off 1 base at V and 1 base at J, with 16 bases between the two ends. The CDR3 has 17 residues. CDR3 protein: CASSLYPGRRINYGYTF. CDR3 nucleotides: TGTGCCAGCAGTTTATACCCAGGGCGCCGGATTAACTATGGCTACACCTTC.

The chain is built from TRBV28 and TRBJ2-7; 8 bases fit TRBD1. The CDR3 runs 16 residues. V trimming: 3 bases; J trimming: 6 bases; junction bases outside the gene matches: 13. Germline CDR1 and CDR2: MDHEN and SYDVKM. CDR3 bases: TGTGCCAGCAGTTTGGATAGGCGTACAGGGGGGTTCGAGCAGTACTTC. Its protein is CASSLDRRTGGFEQYF. The complete variable domain, with remaining parts taken from reference TRBV28 and TRBJ2-7, reads DVKVTQSSRYLVKRTGEKVFLECVQDMDHENMFWYRQDPGLGLRLIYFSYDVKMKEKGDIPEGYSVSREKKERFSLILESASTNQTSMYLCASSLDRRTGGFEQYFGPGTRLTVT.

This sequence joins TRBV12-5 and TRBJ1-5; no firm D call. Germline assignment: CDR1 LGHNT and CDR2 FRNRAP. V lost 7 bases and J 3 bases, leaving 10 bases between the germline ends. The CDR3 sequence is 13 residues long. CDR3 sequence (DNA): TGTGCTAGTGCGACTGCTTTCAATCAGCCCCAGCATTTT. Amino acid sequence: CASATAFNQPQHF.

This clone was counted once. The chain joins TRBV11-2 to TRBJ2-1, with D possibly called TRBD1 or TRBD2 (6 bases each). Trimming pared 3 bases from V and 3 bases from J, leaving 15 bases between. The CDR3 consists of 16 residues. The germline V gene encodes CDR1 SGHAT and CDR2 FQNNGV. In nucleotides, the CDR3 is TGTGCCAGCAGCTTGAATACGGGGGCGCACTACAATGAGCAGTTCTTC. Translated, it gives CASSLNTGAHYNEQFF.

This clone was picked up many times. J is TRBJ2-3 and V is TRBV19; 9 bases fit TRBD2. V dropped 4 bases and J dropped 5; count of bases not matched to a gene: 10. The CDR3 totals 16 residues. CDR1 is LNHDA, CDR2 SQIVND, per germline (reference sequence). CDR3 nucleotides: TGTGCCAGTAGTAGGTGGGGCGGGGGGGCCGAAGATACGCAGTATTTT. Its translation is CASSRWGGGAEDTQYF.